Below are 26 T cell receptor beta chains sequenced from a single sample in a study of T cell responses to AZD1222 COVID-19 vaccine. Profiling relied on immunoSEQ multiplex PCR, and the TCRdb table lists in-frame clones only, not all of them. The table has around 120,000 clones, about 89% seen once; the top ten hold roughly a quarter. The starting material was peripheral blood, obtained on day 0 of AZD1222 vaccination. The receptors were sampled from an adult in good health.

As regards this clone: This CDR3 is also generated by other DNA sequences in the sample. The chain uses TRBV18 and TRBJ1-1; D is undetermined. Trimming pared 3 bases from V and 0 bases from J, leaving 5 bases between. CDR1 and CDR2 (germline): KGHSH, LQKENI. The CDR3 extends over 13 amino acids. The CDR3 spells CASSPTLNTEAFF. The CDR3 coding sequence is TGTGCCAGCTCACCGACCTTGAACACTGAAGCTTTCTTT. Based on the CDR3 plus reference TRBV18 and TRBJ1-1, the full variable domain is NAGVMQNPRHLVRRRGQEARLRCSPMKGHSHVYWYRQLPEEGLKFMVYLQKENIIDESGMPKERFSAEFPKEGPSILRIQQVVRGDSAAYFCASSPTLNTEAFFGQGTRLTVV.

The gene calls are TRBV4-1 and TRBJ1-5, with D possibly TRBD1 on 5 matching bases. The CDR3 contains 16 residues. V was clipped by 0 bases and J by 7 bases, with 16 bases between them. Per germline, CDR1 MGHRA and CDR2 YSYEKL. CDR3 sequence (DNA): TGCGCCAGCAGCCAAGATAGCGGGGGGTGGGAACAGCCCCAGCATTTT. Its translation: CASSQDSGGWEQPQHF.

The chain joins TRBV9 to TRBJ2-1; 13 bases fit TRBD2. Losses at the gene ends were 4 bases for V and 2 bases for J; bases not matched to a gene: 6. The CDR3 consists of 17 residues. In germline, CDR1 is SGDLS, CDR2 YYNGEE. In nucleotides, the CDR3 is TGTGCCAGCAGCAGAGGACTAGCGGGGGCCCCCTACAATGAGCAGTTCTTC. Encoded protein: CASSRGLAGAPYNEQFF.

The chain has TRBV5-1 and TRBJ1-3; TRBD1 is a possible D gene (5 bases). The ends were cut back, 0 bases at V and 0 bases at J, with 13 bases in the middle. The CDR3 covers 17 residues. Germline V gene data show CDR1 as SGHRS and CDR2 as YFSETQ. The CDR3 DNA reads as TGCGCCAGCAGCTTGGAAGGGGTCCTTAACTCTGGAAACACCATATATTTT. It translates to CASSLEGVLNSGNTIYF. The variable domain in full, with the rest retrieved from reference TRBV5-1 and TRBJ1-3, is KAGVTQTPRYLIKTRGQQVTLSCSPISGHRSVSWYQQTPGQGLQFLFEYFSETQRNKGNFPGRFSGRQFSNSRSEMNVSTLELGDSALYLCASSLEGVLNSGNTIYFGEGSWLTVV.

V and J are TRBV18 and TRBJ1-1; no definite D call. CDR3 length equals 14 residues. The germline CDR1 and CDR2 sequences are KGHSH and LQKENI. Trimming took off 3 bases at V and 1 base at J, with 9 bases between the two ends. The CDR3 nucleotides are TGTGCCAGCTCACCCGACGGGGAGAACACTGAAGCTTTCTTT. This codes for CASSPDGENTEAFF.

This clone was seen just once. The genes are TRBV6-5 and TRBJ2-3; D perhaps matches TRBD2 (6 bases). V lost 5 bases and J lost 4, with 16 bases in between. The germline CDR1 and CDR2 sequences are MNHEY and SVGAGI. This CDR3 comprises 15 residues. CDR3 amino acids: CASSRERYAPDTQYF. The CDR3 bases are TGTGCCAGCAGTCGGGAGCGATATGCGCCAGATACGCAGTATTTT.

The DNA for the CDR3 is TGTGCCAGCACAGGGGGGGATCCACGTACTGGAAACACCATATATTTT. Translating gives CASTGGDPRTGNTIYF. The J gene is TRBJ1-3, the V gene TRBV6-6; TRBD1 aligns across 7 bases. The CDR3 runs 16 residues. CDR1 MNHNY and CDR2 SVGAGI come from the germline V gene (reference sequence). The ends lost 7 bases at V and 2 bases at J; junction bases unmatched: 11.

The count of this clone is one. The chain links TRBV3-1 (or the pseudogene TRBV3-2) to TRBJ2-3, with D unclear. There are 13 residues in the CDR3. V gave up 1 base and J gave up 4 bases, with 6 bases separating them. From germline, CDR1 is LGHDT and CDR2 YNNKEL (reference sequence). The CDR3 DNA sequence: TGTGCCAGCAGCCAAGCTGGGGCAGATACGCAGTATTTT. Translating it yields CASSQAGADTQYF.

The chain uses TRBV6-5 and TRBJ1-1; D may be TRBD1 (6 bases). The germline V gene encodes CDR1 MNHEY and CDR2 SVGAGI. CDR3 length: 13 amino acids. Trimming took off 6 bases at V and 0 bases at J, with 8 bases between the two ends. CDR3 sequence: CASSAGVNTEAFF. The CDR3 DNA reads as TGTGCCAGCAGCGCAGGGGTGAACACTGAAGCTTTCTTT.

The chain is built from TRBV6-5 and TRBJ1-1; D unresolved. The CDR3 runs to 13 residues. Germline V gives CDR1 MNHEY, CDR2 SVGAGI. The V end was cut by 3 bases, the J end by 1 base, with 6 bases between. CDR3 sequence reads: CASSYGQNTEAFF. The CDR3 DNA reads as TGTGCCAGCAGTTATGGGCAGAACACTGAAGCTTTCTTT.

This clone was observed at least ten times. The rearrangement uses TRBV2 and TRBJ2-1, with a weak D call TRBD2 (5 bases). CDR1 is SNHLY and CDR2 is FYNNEI in the germline V gene. This CDR3 region has 13 residues. Trimming removed 4 bases from V and 5 bases from J, with 9 bases in between. CDR3 sequence reads: CASSGYGDNEQFF. In nucleotides, the CDR3 is TGTGCCAGCAGTGGGTACGGGGACAATGAGCAGTTCTTC.

CDR3 coding DNA: TGTGCCAGCAGCTTTAGTAGCAGGAATAATTCACCCCTCCACTTT. Amino acids: CASSFSSRNNSPLHF. The rearrangement links TRBV7-8 to TRBJ1-6, with D unresolved. The V and J ends lost 3 bases and 5 bases respectively, with 11 bases between them. CDR1 is SGHVS, CDR2 FQNEAQ, per germline. The CDR3 is 15 amino acids.

This clone was observed a single time. This chain links TRBV6-5 with TRBJ1-4, with D possibly matching TRBD1 (6 bases). Per the germline V gene, CDR1 is MNHEY and CDR2 is SVGAGI. V was trimmed by 6 bases and J by 0 bases, leaving 8 bases between them. This CDR3 comprises 14 residues. CDR3 sequence: CASSRTATNEKLFF. DNA of the CDR3: TGTGCCAGCAGCCGGACAGCAACTAATGAAAAACTGTTTTTT.

This clone was observed a few times. This chain uses TRBV10-3 with TRBJ2-1; tentatively, D is TRBD2 (6 bases). This CDR3 spans 11 amino acids. The V gene's germline CDR1 is ENHRY and CDR2 SYGVKD. V lost 8 bases and J 10 bases, leaving 12 bases between the germline ends. CDR3 region: CAISGTREQFF. The CDR3 nucleotides are TGTGCCATCTCCGGGACTCGGGAGCAGTTCTTC.

The J gene is TRBJ2-7, the V gene TRBV6-4; a weak D match, TRBD1 (6 bases). Germline CDR1 MRHNA, CDR2 SNTAGT. This CDR3 is 18 amino acids long. V lost 2 bases, J lost 0 bases, and 20 bases lay in between. CDR3 loop: CASSDTGRNRTDSYEQYF. CDR3 coding DNA: TGTGCCAGCAGTGACACCGGACGAAATCGGACAGACTCCTACGAGCAGTACTTC.

This chain uses TRBV29-1 with TRBJ1-1, with a possible D match to TRBD1 (5 bases). V was clipped by 7 bases and J by 6 bases, with 21 bases between them. Germline V gene lookup returns CDR1 SQVTM and CDR2 ANQGSEA. This CDR3 has 14 amino acids. In DNA, the CDR3 is TGCAGCGCCCGAGGGGCAGCCCGAGGAGCTGAAGCTTTCTTT. Translation gives CSARGAARGAEAFF.

This chain uses TRBV3-1 (or the pseudogene TRBV3-2) with TRBJ1-1, with D unclear. V dropped 4 bases and J dropped 6 bases, with 6 bases sitting between them. Looked up from germline, CDR1 is LGHDT and CDR2 is YNNKEL (reference sequence). The CDR3 totals 11 residues. The CDR3 DNA follows: TGTGCCAGCAGCCTCCAAGCTGAAGCTTTCTTT. Its translation is CASSLQAEAFF.

The V gene is TRBV5-1, the J gene TRBJ1-2, with D unresolved. Germline loops: CDR1 SGHRS, CDR2 YFSETQ. CDR3 size: 16 residues. Trimming removed 3 bases from V and 0 bases from J, with 15 bases in between. The CDR3 nucleotides are TGCGCCAGCAGCTCCAGCAACAGAGATACTAACTATGGCTACACCTTC. Its protein product is CASSSSNRDTNYGYTF.

The V gene is TRBV3-1 (or the pseudogene TRBV3-2), the J gene TRBJ1-1, with 7 positions matching TRBD1. Losses at the gene ends were 1 base for V and 0 bases for J; bases not matched to a gene: 5. CDR3 length: 16 amino acids. Germline loops: CDR1 LGHDT, CDR2 YNNKEL (reference sequence). CDR3 sequence (DNA): TGTGCCAGCAGCCAAGGACAGGGCCCCATGAACACTGAAGCTTTCTTT. The encoded protein is CASSQGQGPMNTEAFF.

V gene TRBV10-3 combines with J gene TRBJ1-3, with no clear D. The germline gives CDR1 ENHRY, CDR2 SYGVKD. The V gene lost 3 bases and the J gene lost 4 bases, with 10 bases spanning the gap. This CDR3 contains 14 residues. The CDR3 nucleotides read TGTGCCATCAGTGATCCCAGAGCGGGAAACACCATATATTTT. Translation gives CAISDPRAGNTIYF.

The rearrangement joins TRBV5-1 to TRBJ1-1, with 7 bases matching TRBD1. The V segment lost 4 bases and the J segment 2 bases; nucleotides outside the gene matches: 8. In germline, CDR1 is SGHRS, CDR2 YFSETQ. This CDR3 spans 15 amino acids. The CDR3 DNA reads as TGCGCCAGCAGCGTCCCGGGACAGATAAACACTGAAGCTTTCTTT. Amino acids: CASSVPGQINTEAFF. Full variable domain (outside the CDR3, taken from reference TRBV5-1 and TRBJ1-1): KAGVTQTPRYLIKTRGQQVTLSCSPISGHRSVSWYQQTPGQGLQFLFEYFSETQRNKGNFPGRFSGRQFSNSRSEMNVSTLELGDSALYLCASSVPGQINTEAFFGQGTRLTVV.

V usage is TRBV5-1 and J usage is TRBJ2-3; 10 nucleotides align to TRBD2. CDR3 length: 15 amino acids. V trimming: 4 bases; J trimming: 6 bases; junction bases outside the gene matches: 8. Germline CDR1 is SGHRS and CDR2 is YFSETQ. Here the CDR3 DNA reads TGCGCCAGCAGCCAAGCGGGAGGGCAAGCGGATACGCAGTATTTT. Translation: CASSQAGGQADTQYF. Using reference TRBV5-1 and TRBJ2-3 for the parts outside the CDR3, the full variable domain is KAGVTQTPRYLIKTRGQQVTLSCSPISGHRSVSWYQQTPGQGLQFLFEYFSETQRNKGNFPGRFSGRQFSNSRSEMNVSTLELGDSALYLCASSQAGGQADTQYFGPGTRLTVL.

The genes are TRBV27 and TRBJ1-4; D may be TRBD1 (6 bases). The CDR3 runs 15 residues. Germline loops: CDR1 MNHEY, CDR2 SMNVEV (reference sequence). Trimming stripped 3 bases from V and 12 bases from J, with 20 bases between. Here the CDR3 DNA reads TGTGCCAGCAGTTTCTGGGGCGGCCACGGGGGGCAACTGTTTTTT. It specifies CASSFWGGHGGQLFF.

This clone was counted once. The chain combines TRBV10-1 with TRBJ2-3; TRBD1 or TRBD2 may be the D gene (6 bases each). Germline V gene lookup returns CDR1 WNHNN and CDR2 SYGVQD (reference sequence). Between the trimmed V and J ends, which lost 2 bases and 6 bases, there was a span of 21 bases. The CDR3 spans 17 residues. CDR3 sequence (DNA): TGCGCCAGCAGTGAGAACTTTGGGGCCGGGGGCGTGGATACGCAGTATTTT. This gives the protein CASSENFGAGGVDTQYF.

The gene calls are TRBV27 and TRBJ1-6, with 7 positions matching TRBD1. CDR1 and CDR2 from the germline V gene are MNHEY and SMNVEV (reference sequence). This CDR3 spans 16 amino acids. V gave up 5 bases and J gave up 5 bases; unmatched junction bases: 9. The CDR3 nucleotides are TGTGCCAGCAGTATTACCGGGACAGCAAATAATTCACCCCTCCACTTT. Translation: CASSITGTANNSPLHF.

The chain couples TRBV2 to TRBJ1-2; weak D call: TRBD1 (6 bases). V shed 2 bases and J shed 4 bases, with 14 bases lying between them. This CDR3 spans 15 amino acids. In germline, CDR1 is SNHLY, CDR2 FYNNEI. The CDR3: CASSETGYLRYGYTF. CDR3 DNA sequence: TGTGCCAGCAGTGAAACAGGGTACTTACGCTATGGCTACACCTTC.